This TCR beta chain stems from a study of blood T cell repertoires in COVID-19 (TCRdb year 2020). At the level of the whole study: Samples covering the acute and convalescent phases of COVID-19 were provided by collaborators in the United States, Italy and Spain. The prospective study material was composed of cDNA or gDNA derived from T cells, B-cell-depleted T cells, or PBMCs. HLA class I and class II types, where available, came from metadata supplied by the sample provider rather than from assay-based typing. The samples were drawn from the first 160 participants of the ongoing ImmuneRACE study and from 950 to 1,500 subjects provided by 6 global collaborators. Deeply sampled blood TCRbeta repertoires from subjects exposed to, actively infected with, or recovered from COVID-19 were included in the dataset. A de-identified subject ID, COVID-19 status, age in years and sex were almost always included in the sample metadata. The repertoires were made available in a free public database intended to serve as a resource for research on the immune response to SARS-CoV-2.

In the prospective study, participants were about 18 to 95 years old, resided in around 25 geographic areas of the United States, and were enrolled through a virtual design. In the prospective study, participants were assigned to cohorts based on the clinical history participants reported in a screening survey and a study questionnaire. Each participant in the prospective study had whole blood, serum and a nasopharyngeal or oropharyngeal swab collected by mobile phlebotomists. Prospective study participants could optionally give additional blood draws and questionnaires over an approximately 2-month period. Prospective study blood samples were shipped either frozen or at room temperature before DNA extraction. From cysteine to phenylalanine, the CDR3 is 17 amino acids long. Only the CDR3 DNA stays, 51 bases, in frame from base 1. Deletion took 6 bases off V and 2 bases off J, with a span of 17 bases between the germline ends. The germline V gene supplies CDR1 SNHLY and CDR2 FYNNEI.

The immunoSEQ Assay, a bias-controlled multiplex PCR, was used to amplify TCRbeta CDR3 regions from genomic DNA. The original methods were these. The number of nucleated cells in each sample was estimated from the amplification of reference gene primers within the assay. To quantify the absolute abundance of each unique TCRbeta CDR3 rearrangement, sequence reads were collapsed and filtered. For each sample, productive Simpson clonality was calculated as the square root of Simpson's diversity index across productive rearrangements. The clones in this table, taken by TCRdb from immuneACCESS, are in-frame only. Not every clone is retained; where verified, under half of the shortfall comes from an unresolved V gene, and the cause of the rest is unknown. That table furnishes V, J and clone size, whereas the DNA furnished D and trimming. The sample data list 200,000 to 300,000 clones, and 70% to 90% of these were observed just once. The ten largest clonotypes hold roughly 3.3% of the sample.

Summary of the overall study and its limitations: The quantity of clinical and demographic metadata differed by source and by participant and was supplied without curation.

In the case of this clone: It has no known antigen specificity. Base-call qualities are not available, and no considerably larger clone is one nucleotide away.

What was sequenced was PBMCs or T cells enriched from blood (not recorded which). This clonotype was sampled from a woman aged 40 to 50 with acute COVID-19. The chain uses TRBV2 and TRBJ2-6, with an unclear D gene assignment. The sequenced DNA is TGTGCCAGCAGGGAATTTGGCAGTCTGGCTGGGGCCAACGTCCTGACTTTC. This gives the protein CASREFGSLAGANVLTF.